This T cell receptor beta chain emerged from a study of blood T cell repertoires in COVID-19 (TCRdb year 2020). About the study as a whole: Samples covering the acute and convalescent phases of COVID-19 were provided by collaborators in the United States, Italy and Spain. The repertoires were made available in a free public database intended to serve as a resource for research on the immune response to SARS-CoV-2. A de-identified subject ID, COVID-19 status, age in years and sex were almost always included in the sample metadata. Where HLA class I and class II types were available, the types were taken from metadata supplied by the sample provider, not from assay-based typing. The samples were drawn from the first 160 participants of the ongoing ImmuneRACE study and from some 1,300 subjects provided by 6 global collaborators. Deeply sampled blood TCRbeta repertoires from subjects exposed to, actively infected with, or recovered from COVID-19 were included in the dataset. The prospective study material was composed of cDNA or gDNA derived from T cells, B-cell-depleted T cells, or PBMCs.

About this clone itself: Its antigen remains unidentified. Base qualities are not at hand, and no much larger clone is one base apart.

The germline V gene (reference sequence) yields SEHNR for CDR1 and FQNEAQ for CDR2. The CDR3 sequence holds 16 residues, the cysteine and phenylalanine included. Just the 48-base CDR3 DNA is kept, in frame starting at base 1. The germline V end is reduced by 5 bases and the J end by 9 bases; junction bases left unmatched: 16. TCRbeta CDR3 regions were amplified from genomic DNA by means of the immunoSEQ Assay, a bias-controlled multiplex PCR. Per the authors' processing: The number of nucleated cells in each sample was estimated by amplification of reference gene primers within the assay. To quantify the absolute abundance of each unique TCRbeta CDR3 rearrangement, sequence reads were collapsed and filtered. For each sample, productive Simpson clonality was calculated by taking the square root of Simpson's diversity index across productive rearrangements. TCRdb took this table from immuneACCESS and kept in-frame rearrangements with V and J called. Such tables lack part of the clones; where checked against another copy, unresolved V genes explain under half of the gap, and the rest is unexplained. V and J calls and clone size are copied from that table; D and trimming were computed from the DNA. Recorded for this sample are approximately 210,000 clones; 88% of them occurred a single time. 1.5% to 2% of the sample is held by the ten biggest clonotypes.

Whole blood was collected in K2EDTA tubes by collaborating institutions according to the institutions' own protocols. For TCRbeta analysis, collaborators shipped samples as frozen whole blood, isolated PBMCs, or DNA extracted from either of those sample types. The study at large found these results: How much clinical and demographic metadata was included differed by source and by participant, and the metadata was provided uncurated.

The receptor's source is a man aged 65 to 79 with acute or convalescent COVID-19. The sample taken for sequencing was peripheral blood. The chain is made from TRBV7-9 and TRBJ1-3, and TRBD1 aligns with 7 junction nucleotides. CDR3 loop: CASSDTGTVVGGTIYF. The sequenced DNA: TGTGCCAGCAGCGACACCGGGACAGTAGTGGGTGGCACCATATATTTT.